The 25 T cell receptor beta chains given below trace back to one sample, sequenced in a study of cytomegalovirus exposure and HLA in healthy donors. 60 Vbeta and 13 Jbeta primers were used in PCR. Profiling relied on immunoSEQ multiplex PCR, and the TCRdb table lists in-frame clones only, not all of them. The top ten clones hold 13% of a sample with some 110,000 clones, over 60% of them seen once. Sequenced: PBMCs. The receptors here all came from a woman in her fifties or sixties in good health and CMV-seropositive.

The chain recombines TRBV6-1 with TRBJ1-2, with 10 bases matching TRBD1. The trim removed 1 base at V and 7 bases at J, leaving 3 bases unmatched. Germline loops: CDR1 MNHNS, CDR2 SASEGT. The CDR3 covers 14 residues. CDR3 residues: CASSEVRTGGGYTF. As DNA, the CDR3 is TGTGCCAGCAGTGAAGTGAGGACAGGGGGTGGCTACACCTTC.

In this sample, this clone turned up a few times. The chain has TRBV5-6 and TRBJ2-5, with D tentatively TRBD1 (7 bases). The V end lost 2 bases, the J end lost 5 bases, and 16 bases lay between the germline ends. This CDR3 spans 15 amino acids. Germline V gene lookup returns CDR1 SGHDT and CDR2 YYEEEE. CDR3 sequence: CASSLAPSGGETQYF. Here the CDR3 DNA reads TGTGCCAGCAGCTTAGCTCCTTCAGGGGGGGAGACCCAGTACTTC.

This clone appeared a single time. The chain has TRBV2 and TRBJ1-3, with TRBD1 as a possible D gene (6 bases). The V gene lost 6 bases and the J gene lost 9 bases, with 21 bases spanning the gap. CDR3 length: 15 residues. Germline assignment: CDR1 SNHLY and CDR2 FYNNEI. The CDR3 bases are TGTGCCAGCAGCCCCGGGACACTTCTCTGGTTCACCATATATTTT. Residues: CASSPGTLLWFTIYF.

This clone came up a few times. The chain combines TRBV30 with TRBJ2-3, with D uncertain. Germline CDR1 reads GTSNPN; CDR2 reads SVGIG (reference sequence). The CDR3 is made up of 13 amino acids. V gave up 5 bases and J gave up 0 bases, with 9 bases separating them. For the CDR3, the DNA is TGTGCCTGGTCTGGCTCAAGCACAGATACGCAGTATTTT. It specifies CAWSGSSTDTQYF.

In its sample, this clone was seen once. The chain combines TRBV4-3 with TRBJ1-3; TRBD1 aligns across 8 bases. V trimming: 0 bases; J trimming: 4 bases; junction bases outside the gene matches: 8. Per the germline V gene, CDR1 is LGHNA and CDR2 is YSLEER. The CDR3 spans 17 residues. CDR3 amino acids: CASSQELMDRVGNTIYF. CDR3 sequence (DNA): TGCGCCAGCAGCCAAGAATTAATGGACAGGGTAGGAAACACCATATATTTT.

The chain combines TRBV18 with TRBJ2-2; 11 positions agree with TRBD2. Germline loops: CDR1 KGHSH, CDR2 LQKENI. The CDR3 is made up of 17 amino acids. Germline trimming cut 0 bases from V and 6 bases from J; bases unmatched to any gene: 6. The CDR3 protein is CASSPPRLAGGAGELFF. Here the CDR3 DNA reads TGTGCCAGCTCACCACCTAGGCTAGCGGGAGGCGCCGGGGAGCTGTTTTTT.

The chain joins TRBV2 to TRBJ2-1; D might be TRBD1 (6 bases). The length of the CDR3 is 12 residues. Between the trimmed V and J ends, which lost 7 bases and 8 bases, there was a span of 12 bases. The germline V gene has CDR1 SNHLY and CDR2 FYNNEI. CDR3 loop: CASNHRDHEQFF. For the CDR3, the DNA is TGTGCCAGCAACCACAGGGACCATGAGCAGTTCTTC.

The chain uses TRBV28 and TRBJ1-2, with D tentatively TRBD1 (5 bases). Germline loops: CDR1 MDHEN, CDR2 SYDVKM. The V gene lost 4 bases and the J gene lost 8 bases, with 8 bases spanning the gap. The CDR3 length is 11 residues. CDR3 residues: CASSSGLGYTF. The CDR3 DNA reads TGTGCCAGCAGTTCAGGGTTGGGCTACACCTTC.

The V and J genes are TRBV18 and TRBJ2-7, with D unresolved. This CDR3 is built from 16 residues. Germline assignment: CDR1 KGHSH and CDR2 LQKENI. V was clipped by 3 bases and J by 0 bases, with 15 bases between them. The DNA of the CDR3 is TGTGCCAGCTCACCCCTACAGTCGACGGTCTCCTACGAGCAGTACTTC. Translated: CASSPLQSTVSYEQYF.

This chain's CDR3 is CASSLLAGGPGEQFF. Written as DNA, the CDR3 is TGTGCCAGCAGTTTGTTAGCGGGAGGGCCAGGTGAGCAGTTCTTC. The V call is TRBV27, the J call TRBJ2-1; 11 positions match TRBD2. CDR1 and CDR2 (germline): MNHEY, SMNVEV (reference sequence). V lost 3 bases and J lost 9; bases outside the gene matches: 7. The CDR3 spans 15 residues.

The chain links TRBV5-6 to TRBJ2-3, with a possible D match to TRBD1 (6 bases). Trimming cost V 4 bases and J 4 bases, with 13 bases left between them. The germline gives CDR1 SGHDT, CDR2 YYEEEE. The CDR3 runs 14 residues. This CDR3 reads CASSRGQLADTQYF. As DNA, the CDR3 is TGTGCCAGCAGCCGAGGACAGCTCGCAGATACGCAGTATTTT.

The chain employs TRBV7-6 and TRBJ1-5; 7 nucleotides line up with TRBD1. Germline V CDR1 and CDR2: SGHVS, FNYEAQ. The length of the CDR3 is 14 residues. Germline trimming cut 1 base from V and 8 bases from J; bases unmatched to any gene: 5. Here the CDR3 reads CASSLGGTGEPQHF. CDR3 bases: TGTGCCAGCAGCTTAGGTGGCACAGGGGAGCCCCAGCATTTT.

The chain combines TRBV21-1 with TRBJ1-2; no DNA check was done on the table's D call, TRBD1. TRBV21-1 is classified as a pseudogene. This CDR3 spans 13 amino acids. CDR3 nucleotides: TGTGCCAGCAGCAAATGGGCCACCTGCGGCTACACCTTC. Amino acids: CASSKWATCGYTF.

This clone was picked up a small number of times. The chain recombines TRBV27 with TRBJ2-7, with 8 bases aligning to TRBD1. Germline assignment: CDR1 MNHEY and CDR2 SMNVEV (reference sequence). The CDR3 is 16 residues long. V lost 4 bases to trimming and J lost 2 bases; unmatched junction nucleotides: 10. The CDR3, as DNA: TGTGCCAGCAGTTACGGGAGACAGGGGTCGCCCTACGAGCAGTACTTC. Protein sequence: CASSYGRQGSPYEQYF.

The CDR3 sequence is CAWSRQTGNSPLHF. Here the CDR3 DNA reads TGTGCCTGGAGTCGGCAGACTGGGAATTCACCCCTCCACTTT. The chain links TRBV30 to TRBJ1-6; D remains unclear. CDR1 GTSNPN and CDR2 SVGIG come from the germline V gene (reference sequence). This CDR3 comprises 14 residues. The V and J ends lost 2 bases and 7 bases respectively, with 12 bases between them.

The CDR3 nucleotides are TGCGCCAGCGGACCCAACATCCTTCTAGCGGGCCCTGGGGATGAGCAGTTCTTC. Translated, it gives CASGPNILLAGPGDEQFF. The chain is built from TRBV5-1 and TRBJ2-1; 8 nucleotides match TRBD2. V dropped 7 bases and J dropped 8; count of bases not matched to a gene: 23. Germline values: CDR1 SGHRS, CDR2 YFSETQ. The CDR3 length is 18 residues.

The gene calls are TRBV29-1 and TRBJ2-5; 11 nucleotides line up with TRBD2. The CDR3 is 14 residues long. The germline V gene encodes CDR1 SQVTM and CDR2 ANQGSEA. V lost 7 bases, J lost 1 base, and 5 bases stayed unmatched. The CDR3 is CSGTGLAGQETQYF. CDR3 DNA sequence: TGCAGCGGGACCGGACTAGCGGGCCAAGAGACCCAGTACTTC.

V is TRBV19 and J is TRBJ2-7; possibly TRBD1 for D (6 bases). Germline V lookup: CDR1 LNHDA, CDR2 SQIVND (reference sequence). V was pared by 3 bases and J by 3 bases, with 12 bases between. The CDR3 sequence is 14 residues long. The chain's CDR3 is CASSMGTRSYEQYF. The CDR3 nucleotides are TGTGCCAGTAGTATGGGGACAAGAAGCTACGAGCAGTACTTC.

This chain uses TRBV27 with TRBJ1-5; D is unresolved. The V gene lost 5 bases and the J gene lost 0 bases, with 8 bases spanning the gap. CDR1 is MNHEY and CDR2 is SMNVEV in the germline V gene (reference sequence). CDR3 length equals 14 residues. The CDR3 bases are TGTGCCAGCAGTCCCTACTTTAGCAATCAGCCCCAGCATTTT. This gives the protein CASSPYFSNQPQHF.

This chain connects TRBV12-5 to TRBJ1-1, with a tentative D call TRBD1 (6 bases). V lost 0 bases, J lost 1 base, and 9 bases lay in between. Germline CDR1 reads LGHNT; CDR2 reads FRNRAP. The CDR3 is 15 amino acids. CDR3 coding DNA: TGTGCTAGTGGTTTGGTATTGGACAGGAACACTGAAGCTTTCTTT. It yields the protein CASGLVLDRNTEAFF.

The rearrangement joins TRBV18 to TRBJ2-7, with a possible D match to TRBD1 (5 bases). CDR1 KGHSH and CDR2 LQKENI come from the germline V gene. CDR3 size: 13 residues. The V end was cut by 0 bases, the J end by 4 bases, with 7 bases between. The CDR3 sequence: CASSPPGDYEQYF. The CDR3 bases are TGTGCCAGCTCACCACCAGGGGATTACGAGCAGTACTTC.

V is TRBV28 and J is TRBJ1-5; no reliable D call. Trimming shortened V by 3 bases and J by 2 bases, and 11 bases separated the two germline ends. Germline V gene lookup returns CDR1 MDHEN and CDR2 SYDVKM. The CDR3 runs to 15 residues. As DNA, the CDR3 is TGTGCCAGCAGTTTTTTTTCGTTTGGCAATCAGCCCCAGCATTTT. Translation gives CASSFFSFGNQPQHF.

This clone was recorded a few times. The CDR3 spells CASSPRAGGYTF. CDR3 DNA: TGTGCCAGCAGCCCACGCGCAGGCGGCTACACCTTC. The chain uses TRBV7-2 and TRBJ1-2, with unresolved D. Germline loops: CDR1 SGHTA, CDR2 FQGNSA. This CDR3 contains 12 residues. Deletions cut 5 bases from V and 8 bases from J, with 12 bases between.

The V and J genes are TRBV29-1 and TRBJ2-3; D is perhaps TRBD2 (5 bases). Germline CDR1 is SQVTM and CDR2 is ANQGSEA. V was cut by 7 bases and J by 7 bases, with 18 bases left in between. The CDR3 totals 13 residues. CDR3 DNA sequence: TGCAGCGGGGTGGAATCAACTAGGTATACGCAGTATTTT. Translation gives CSGVESTRYTQYF.

This rearrangement joins TRBV6-6 to TRBJ2-5; possibly TRBD1 for D (6 bases). This CDR3 comprises 14 residues. V was trimmed by 5 bases and J by 5 bases, leaving 15 bases between them. The V gene's germline CDR1 is MNHNY and CDR2 SVGAGI (reference sequence). CDR3 in DNA: TGTGCCAGCAGTCCCTCAGGGGTCACGGAGACCCAGTACTTC. The encoded protein is CASSPSGVTETQYF.